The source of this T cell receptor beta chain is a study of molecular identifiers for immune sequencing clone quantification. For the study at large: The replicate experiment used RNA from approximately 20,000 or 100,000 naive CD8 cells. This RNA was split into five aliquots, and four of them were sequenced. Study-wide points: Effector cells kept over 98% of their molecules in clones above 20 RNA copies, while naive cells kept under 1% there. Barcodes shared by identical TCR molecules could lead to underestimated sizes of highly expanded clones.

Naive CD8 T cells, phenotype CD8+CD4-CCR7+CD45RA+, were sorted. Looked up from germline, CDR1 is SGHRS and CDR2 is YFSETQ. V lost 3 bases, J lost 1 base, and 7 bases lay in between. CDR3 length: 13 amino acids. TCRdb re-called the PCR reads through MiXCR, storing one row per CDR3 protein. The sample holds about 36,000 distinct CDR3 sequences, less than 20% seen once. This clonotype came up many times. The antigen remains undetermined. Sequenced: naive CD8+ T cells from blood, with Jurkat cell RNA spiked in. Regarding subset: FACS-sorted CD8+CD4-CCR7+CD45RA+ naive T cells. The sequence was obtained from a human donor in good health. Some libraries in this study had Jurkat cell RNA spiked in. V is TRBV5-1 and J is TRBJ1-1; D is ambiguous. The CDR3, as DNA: TGCGCCAGCAGCTGGACTTGGAACACTGAAGCTTTCTTT. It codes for CASSWTWNTEAFF.